This TCR beta chain stems from a study of T cell repertoires in cytomegalovirus infection. Looking at the study overall: Public signatures in TCR beta pointed to CMV infection and matching HLA type. Overall study results and limits: In two of eight donors, the top clonotype was HLA-C-restricted CMV-specific. Cumulative frequency (of public TCR beta family members) identified carriers of CMV plus the relevant HLA.

This clonotype occurred many times. Its specificity is not known. TCRdb passed the reads through MiXCR, listing each CDR3 protein once. Among approximately 500,000 distinct CDR3 sequences listed, 16% were seen once. This CDR3 is built from 20 residues. Trimming took off 2 bases at V and 7 bases at J, with 27 bases between the two ends. CDR1 is SGHVS, CDR2 FNYEAQ, per germline. Sequences were obtained from CD8+ T cells from PBMCs. The source of this sequence is a human donor in good health (CMV status not recorded). Some clones in this sample may be carry-over from other donors' samples. This chain joins TRBV7-6 and TRBJ1-6; a weak D match, TRBD1 (6 bases). CDR3 residues: CASSLLQGGRRVDPNSPLHF. The CDR3 region has the DNA TGTGCCAGCAGCTTATTACAGGGTGGCCGTCGGGTCGATCCGAATTCACCCCTCCACTTT.